Sequencing of this T cell receptor (beta chain) was carried out in a study of T cells in Graves' hyperthyroidism and ophthalmopathy. Amplified regions were TCR beta CDR3 sequences from RNA transcripts. Researchers ran a first-round RT-PCR on the TCR CDR3 using the HTBI primer set. TCRdb recomputed calls from the multiplex PCR reads with MiXCR, one row per CDR3 protein. The table lists roughly 700,000 distinct CDR3 sequences, around 15% of them singletons. Trimming removed 6 bases from V and 0 bases from J, with 18 bases in between. The germline V gene encodes CDR1 MNHNS and CDR2 SASEGT. The CDR3 is 17 amino acids. This clonotype has at least ten counts.

The chain is built from TRBV6-1 and TRBJ2-1, with D possibly matching TRBD1 (5 bases). Sample: blood. The clonotype originates from a woman aged 18-30 years with Graves' hyperthyroidism. CDR3 coding DNA: TGTGCCAGCAGGAATTCAAAAGACAGCAGCTCCTACAATGAGCAGTTCTTC. It codes for CASRNSKDSSSYNEQFF.